These 9 T cell receptor beta chains share one sample of origin, sequenced in a study of human T cells and chemical hapten exposure. The sample's time point: patch test 2, 6 weeks after DPC sensitization. Treatment of the sample: therapeutic diphenylcyclopropenone sensitization with weekly scalp DPC. TCRdb ran MiXCR on the RACE reads and lists one entry per CDR3 protein. The table lists tens of thousands of distinct CDR3 sequences, approximately 6.6% of them singletons. The sample in question was whole blood, obtained in connection with sensitization to the hapten diphenylcyclopropenone (DPC). These receptor sequences come from a woman aged 25 to 39 with alopecia areata. Some clones in this sample may be carry-over from other donors' samples.

This clonotype was detected many times. V usage is TRBV19 and J usage is TRBJ2-1, with D perhaps matching TRBD2 (7 bases). The CDR3 runs to 14 residues. Germline-derived CDR1 and CDR2 are LNHDA and SQIVND (reference sequence). Trimming took off 6 bases at V and 4 bases at J, with 13 bases between the two ends. As DNA, the CDR3 is TGTGCCAGTAGCCTAAAGGGGGGGTACAATGAGCAGTTCTTC. Protein product: CASSLKGGYNEQFF. The variable domain in full, with the rest retrieved from reference TRBV19 and TRBJ2-1, is DGGITQSPKYLFRKEGQNVTLSCEQNLNHDAMYWYRQDPGQGLRLIYYSQIVNDFQKGDIAEGYSVSREKKESFPLTVTSAQKNPTAFYLCASSLKGGYNEQFFGPGTRLTVL.

The sample holds many counts of this clonotype. This sequence joins TRBV7-9 and TRBJ2-3; TRBD1 agrees at 8 bases. The CDR3 loop spans 16 amino acids. Trimming cost V 3 bases and J 2 bases; bases outside gene matches: 7. The germline gives CDR1 SEHNR, CDR2 FQNEAQ (reference sequence). The CDR3 region has the DNA TGTGCCAGCAGCTTCGGACAGGGTTGGTCCACAGATACGCAGTATTTT. It is translated as CASSFGQGWSTDTQYF.

This clonotype showed up many times. This chain connects TRBV4-2 to TRBJ2-1; 8 nucleotides line up with TRBD2. After removal of 0 bases from V and 5 bases from J, the junction contained 9 bases not matched to a gene. From germline, CDR1 is LGHNA and CDR2 YNFKEQ. This CDR3 spans 17 amino acids. CDR3 DNA sequence: TGTGCCAGCAGCCAAGATCCGGTCGGGGGGGGCAACAATGAGCAGTTCTTC. Its translation: CASSQDPVGGGNNEQFF.

The sample holds many counts of this clonotype. The V call is TRBV15, the J call TRBJ1-1, with 7 positions matching TRBD1. V was clipped by 1 base and J by 1 base; unmatched bases: 3. Germline V lookup: CDR1 LNHNV, CDR2 YYDKDF (reference sequence). The CDR3 is made up of 15 amino acids. The CDR3 here is CATSRGGTANTEAFF. The DNA for the CDR3 is TGTGCCACCAGCAGAGGGGGGACAGCGAACACTGAAGCTTTCTTT.

This clonotype was seen only a few times. The chain has TRBV15 and TRBJ2-1; TRBD1 matches 8 bases. V lost 2 bases and J lost 3; bases outside the gene matches: 3. Per the germline V gene, CDR1 is LNHNV and CDR2 is YYDKDF (reference sequence). The CDR3 is 15 residues long. The CDR3 bases are TGTGCCACCAGCAGAAACAGGGGGAGCTACAATGAGCAGTTCTTC. Amino acid sequence: CATSRNRGSYNEQFF.

This clonotype appeared many times. The gene calls are TRBV3-1 and TRBJ2-7, with TRBD2 as a possible D gene (7 bases). The V gene's germline CDR1 is LGHDT and CDR2 YNNKEL (reference sequence). This CDR3 contains 15 residues. V was trimmed by 4 bases and J by 0 bases, leaving 13 bases between them. CDR3 sequence reads: CASSRGGSSSYEQYF. The CDR3 DNA reads TGTGCCAGCAGCCGCGGGGGCTCATCCTCCTACGAGCAGTACTTC.

This clonotype occurred many times. The gene calls are TRBV3-1 and TRBJ1-1, with a possible D match to TRBD1 (5 bases). V was clipped by 2 bases and J by 4 bases, with 11 bases between them. Germline V gene data show CDR1 as LGHDT and CDR2 as YNNKEL (reference sequence). The CDR3 consists of 14 residues. The DNA of the CDR3 is TGTGCCAGCAGCCAACCGGGACCTTTCACTGAAGCTTTCTTT. It codes for CASSQPGPFTEAFF.

The sample holds many counts of this clonotype. The chain employs TRBV5-6 and TRBJ2-6; 7 bases align to TRBD2. CDR3 length: 19 residues. Trimming cost V 4 bases and J 0 bases; bases outside gene matches: 13. Per the germline V gene, CDR1 is SGHDT and CDR2 is YYEEEE. This CDR3 reads CASSGGGGRTLSGANVLTF. The CDR3 DNA reads TGTGCCAGCAGCGGGGGGGGAGGCCGCACCCTCTCTGGGGCCAACGTCCTGACTTTC.

The chain links TRBV6-6 to TRBJ2-3; D possibly matches TRBD1 or TRBD2 (5 bases each). The germline CDR1 and CDR2 sequences are MNHNY and SVGAGI (reference sequence). Trimming cost V 7 bases and J 3 bases, with 17 bases left between them. This CDR3 has 15 residues. The DNA of the CDR3 is TGTGCCAGCATTGAGACTCCGGGGCAAACAGATACGCAGTATTTT. Its translation: CASIETPGQTDTQYF.